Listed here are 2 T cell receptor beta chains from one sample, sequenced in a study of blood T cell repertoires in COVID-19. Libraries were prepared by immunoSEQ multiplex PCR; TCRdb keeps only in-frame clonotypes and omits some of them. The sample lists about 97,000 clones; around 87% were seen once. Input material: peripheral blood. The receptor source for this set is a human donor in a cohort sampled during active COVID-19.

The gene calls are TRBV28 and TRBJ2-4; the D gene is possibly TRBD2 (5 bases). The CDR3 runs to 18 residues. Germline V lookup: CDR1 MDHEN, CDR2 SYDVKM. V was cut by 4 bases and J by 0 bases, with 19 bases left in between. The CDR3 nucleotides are TGTGCCAGCAGTTCCAACCGGTGGGAGTTGCTAGCCAAAAACATTCAGTACTTC. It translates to CASSSNRWELLAKNIQYF.

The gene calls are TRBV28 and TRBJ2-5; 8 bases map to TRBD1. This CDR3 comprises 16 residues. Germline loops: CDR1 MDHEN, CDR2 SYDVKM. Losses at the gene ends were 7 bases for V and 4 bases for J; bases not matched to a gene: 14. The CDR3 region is CASIGAGGAERETQYF. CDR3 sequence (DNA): TGTGCCAGCATCGGGGCAGGGGGCGCCGAAAGAGAGACCCAGTACTTC.